This T cell receptor beta chain is drawn from a study of blood T cells in healthy people across ages. Study observations and caveats: Across the age range, TCR beta diversity per million T cells fell in a roughly linear way.

With regard to this clonotype: Its matching antigen is unknown.

CDR3 length: 19 residues. Primers used in a second PCR of about 6 to 11 cycles were a sample-barcoded 5' primer and a J-beta primer mix. TCRdb re-derived calls from the 5' RACE reads in MiXCR, one entry per CDR3 protein. The sample includes about 1.5 million distinct CDR3 sequences, 35% to 45% seen only once; the top ten take 7% to 9%. In terms of origin and age, donors were healthy Caucasian individuals from Russia aged about 6 to 90. The sample, about 9.7 milliliters of peripheral blood, was drawn from each donor. This receptor was identified in a woman between 18 and 29 years old in good health. Sequencing was done on a sample of blood. The rearrangement uses TRBV12-3 or TRBV12-4 and TRBJ2-1; 12 nucleotides line up with TRBD2. Matching the DNA end better, TRBJ2-7 makes the J call doubtful. The CDR3, as DNA: TGTGCCAGCAGTTTAGAGGACGGCCTAGGGACTAGCGGGTACAATGAGCAGTACTTC. Residues: CASSLEDGLGTSGYNEQYF.